This record concerns one T cell receptor beta chain sequence. Antigen: not known. This entry comes from a study of CD4+ T cells in melanoma. Study-wide results and caveats: CD8+ T cell, macrophage and B cell function reportedly correlated with neoantigen-specific CD4+ T cells. In melanoma, neoantigen-specific CD4+ T cells reportedly differed in differentiation state.

The CDR3 contains 17 residues. V dropped 5 bases and J dropped 0; count of bases not matched to a gene: 8. Germline CDR1 is SEHNR and CDR2 is FQNEAQ (reference sequence). The assay was immunoSEQ multiplex PCR, and TCRdb's table has in-frame clones only and misses some. The sample includes roughly 6,900 clones, around two thirds seen only once; the top ten take 20% to 25%. The receptor was derived from a human donor with melanoma. This rearrangement joins TRBV7-9 to TRBJ1-3, with 9 bases fitting TRBD1. The sequencing sample was made of cells from a culture (not recorded whether cultured in vitro). The CDR3 coding sequence is TGTGCCAGCAGCCCTAACCGGGACAGGGTCTCTGGAAACACCATATATTTT. It is translated as CASSPNRDRVSGNTIYF.